This TCR beta chain emerged from a study of control samples from healthy donors and cancer patients. Trimming left V 2 bases short and J 2 bases short, with 10 bases between. This CDR3 is built from 16 residues. Germline CDR1 MNHNY, CDR2 SVGAGI (reference sequence). Sequencing was performed with immunoSEQ multiplex PCR; in TCRdb, only in-frame clones are kept and a portion is missing. This sample has 75,000 to 100,000 clones, with around 88% found just once. This clone showed up just a few times. This chain connects TRBV6-6 to TRBJ2-6, with D tentatively TRBD1 or TRBD2 (5 bases each). Source material: blood. The clonotype was recovered from a man aged 30-40 years in good health. CDR3 in amino acids: CASSYGQGAGANVLTF. The CDR3, as DNA: TGTGCCAGCAGTTACGGTCAGGGAGCTGGGGCCAACGTCCTGACTTTC.